This TCR beta chain was recorded in a study of T cells in Graves' hyperthyroidism and ophthalmopathy. At the level of the study: At the time of initial diagnosis and before any treatment, peripheral blood was collected.

In this sample, this clonotype turned up a few times. Its cognate antigen is unknown. Overall study findings and caveats: A model of 13 V-J features distinguished ophthalmopathy from stable hyperthyroidism. Blood shared most expanded thyroid clonotypes above 0.001.

Trimming pared 5 bases from V and 5 bases from J, leaving 15 bases between. Germline V gives CDR1 ENHRY, CDR2 SYGVKD. The CDR3 totals 14 residues. The CDR3 regions of TCR beta were amplified from RNA transcripts. A first-round RT-PCR of the TCR CDR3 used the HTBI primer set. Each CDR3 protein gets one entry after TCRdb re-called the multiplex PCR reads with MiXCR. The sample contains around 610,000 distinct CDR3 sequences, about 15% of which appear only once. Sequencing was performed on blood. This TCR came from a woman aged 40 to 50 with Graves' ophthalmopathy. This chain joins TRBV10-3 and TRBJ2-5; a weak D match, TRBD2 (7 bases). CDR3 in DNA: TGTGCCATCAGTTTCCTAGGGGGGGACGAGACCCAGTACTTC. Protein product: CAISFLGGDETQYF.